This T cell receptor beta chain was retrieved from a study of cytomegalovirus exposure and HLA in healthy donors. Study results and limitations: Across donors, most TCRs were seen rarely, yet some public ones were widespread. The study assumed roughly uniform donor sequencing depth for presence/absence analyses. In vitro assays verified that a few CMV-associated chains recognized CMV antigens specifically.

13 Jbeta primers and 60 Vbeta primers were used for the PCR. Clones were sequenced by immunoSEQ multiplex PCR, and TCRdb holds only the in-frame ones, with some missing. This repertoire shows 150,000 to 200,000 clones, 70% to 80% found once; its top ten account for 9.5% to 10%. Healthy individuals who donated bone marrow served as the donors. The CDR3 sequence is 13 residues long. CDR1 and CDR2 from the germline V gene are KGHSH and LQKENI. J gave up 5 bases and V 1 base, and 1 base lay outside the gene matches. A remark on this clone: What it binds is not known.

Material: PBMCs. The sequence derives from a man between 18 and 29 years old in good health and CMV-seropositive. The chain recombines TRBV18 with TRBJ1-2; TRBD1 matches 7 bases. For the CDR3, the DNA is TGTGCCAGCTCACCACAGACAGGGTATGGCTACACCTTC. Protein: CASSPQTGYGYTF.